This T cell receptor (beta chain) was sequenced in a study of beta chain features in type 1 diabetes. Study in general: Cell yields, gender and age were similar in healthy donors and patients. The study, taken as a whole, reports: A potential PCR bias toward shorter templates would be equal in patient and control samples. Overrepresentation of cells with high TCR expression could result from cDNA sequencing. People with Type 1 diabetes carried modestly yet significantly shorter TCRB CDR3s in all four CD4+ subsets.

The investigators reverse transcribed all of the isolated RNA, so they sequenced expressed TCRB transcripts. Assay used: immunoSEQ multiplex PCR; TCRdb lists only in-frame clones, some missing. This table holds 100,000 to 150,000 clones, roughly a sixth found once. A note on this clone: The antigen remains unidentified. One junction end does not reproduce the germline sequence, and a read error may be involved.

Sequencing input: central memory CD4+ T cells from blood. This clonotype originated in a man younger than 30 with type 1 diabetes.

CDR3 sequence reads: CSVKDDKSPLHF. DNA of the CDR3: TGCAGCGTTAAAGACGACAAATCACCCCTCCACTTT. V usage is TRBV29-1 and J usage is TRBJ1-6, with D uncertain. The germline V gene has CDR1 SQVTM and CDR2 ANQGSEA. There are 12 residues in the CDR3.